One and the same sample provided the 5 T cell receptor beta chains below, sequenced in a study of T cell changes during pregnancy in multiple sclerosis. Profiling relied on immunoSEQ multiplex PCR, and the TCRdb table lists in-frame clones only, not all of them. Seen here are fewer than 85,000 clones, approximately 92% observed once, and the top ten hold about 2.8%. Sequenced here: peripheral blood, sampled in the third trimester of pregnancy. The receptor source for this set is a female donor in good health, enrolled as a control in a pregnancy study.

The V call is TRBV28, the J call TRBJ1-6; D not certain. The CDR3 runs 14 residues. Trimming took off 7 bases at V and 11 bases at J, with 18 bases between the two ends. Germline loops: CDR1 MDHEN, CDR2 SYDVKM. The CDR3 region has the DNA TGTGCCAGCACCCAACCGGGAGAGAGTACACCCCTCCACTTT. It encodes CASTQPGESTPLHF.

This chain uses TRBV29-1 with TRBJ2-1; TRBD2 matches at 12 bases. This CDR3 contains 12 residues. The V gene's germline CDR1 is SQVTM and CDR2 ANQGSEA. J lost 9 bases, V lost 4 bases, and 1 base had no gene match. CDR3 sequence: CSVVLAGGEQFF. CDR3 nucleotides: TGCAGCGTTGTACTAGCGGGAGGTGAGCAGTTCTTC.

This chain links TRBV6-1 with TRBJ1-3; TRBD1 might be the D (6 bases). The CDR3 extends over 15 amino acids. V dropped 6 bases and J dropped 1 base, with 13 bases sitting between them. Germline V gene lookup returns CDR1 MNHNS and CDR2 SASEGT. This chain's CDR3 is CASSVEQGSGNTIYF. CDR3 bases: TGTGCCAGCAGCGTGGAACAGGGATCTGGAAACACCATATATTTT.

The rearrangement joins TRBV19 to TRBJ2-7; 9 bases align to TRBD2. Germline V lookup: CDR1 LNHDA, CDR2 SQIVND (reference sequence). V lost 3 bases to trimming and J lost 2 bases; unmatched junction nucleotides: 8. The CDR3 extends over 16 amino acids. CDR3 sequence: CASSIFLSGSAYEQYF. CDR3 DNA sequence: TGTGCCAGTAGTATCTTCCTTAGCGGGAGCGCCTACGAGCAGTACTTC.

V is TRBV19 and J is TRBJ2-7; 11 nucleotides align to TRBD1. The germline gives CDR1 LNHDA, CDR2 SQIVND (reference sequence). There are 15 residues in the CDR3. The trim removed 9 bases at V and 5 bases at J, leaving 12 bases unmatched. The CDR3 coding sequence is TGTGCCAGCAGGGGTCCCCGGACAGGGGGCGACGAGCAGTACTTC. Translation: CASRGPRTGGDEQYF.